The clone carrying this T cell receptor (beta chain) appeared a few times. Its specificity is unknown. The source of the sample is a study of cytomegalovirus exposure and HLA in healthy donors. Study conclusions and caveats: One cluster of highly shared sequence variants probably arose as a sequencing artifact. From TCR beta sequences, most subjects' HLA-A and HLA-B alleles were reportedly predicted accurately.

Amplification used 60 Vbeta primers and 13 Jbeta primers. Repertoires were generated with immunoSEQ multiplex PCR, while TCRdb's copy carries only in-frame clones and drops some. This sample has about 150,000 clones, with roughly three quarters found just once. There are 18 residues in the CDR3. Germline V gene data show CDR1 as SGHVS and CDR2 as FQNEAQ. Trimming took off 5 bases at V and 0 bases at J, with 20 bases between the two ends. This clonotype originated in a man aged 25-40 years in good health and CMV-seropositive. The specimen sequenced was PBMCs. The gene calls are TRBV7-8 and TRBJ2-1; tentative D call: TRBD1 (5 bases). CDR3 region: CASSAFGQTLGSYNEQFF. The DNA for the CDR3 is TGTGCCAGCAGCGCATTCGGACAAACCCTAGGCTCCTACAATGAGCAGTTCTTC.